Below are 15 T cell receptor beta chains sequenced from a single sample in a study of blood T cells in healthy people across ages. Alongside a J-beta primer mix, a sample-barcoded 5' primer served in a second PCR lasting roughly 6 to 12 cycles. MiXCR, applied by TCRdb to the 5' RACE reads, yields one record per CDR3 protein. This table has around 1,900,000 distinct CDR3 sequences, around 42% appearing once. Sequenced input: blood. Every receptor here comes from a human donor in good health.

V and J are TRBV2 and TRBJ2-4; a possible D gene is TRBD2 (5 bases). The last part of the DNA fits TRBJ2-5 better; the J call may be wrong. The germline CDR1 and CDR2 sequences are SNHLY and FYNNEI. The CDR3 spans 13 residues. CDR3 sequence (DNA): TGTGCCAGCAGTTTGGAGGAGTCGGGGACCCAGTACTTC. Encoded protein: CASSLEESGTQYF.

This chain connects TRBV6-1 to TRBJ2-5, with D possibly matching TRBD1 (7 bases). Trimming left V 6 bases short and J 4 bases short, with 15 bases between. This CDR3 has 14 residues. Germline V CDR1 and CDR2: MNHNS, SASEGT. The CDR3 here is CASRRGQGGETQYF. The DNA for the CDR3 is TGTGCCAGCAGAAGGGGCCAGGGGGGAGAGACCCAGTACTTC.

Comments on this clonotype: Compared with germline, one end of the junction differs, possibly owing to a read error. The J gene is TRBJ1-3, the V gene TRBV5-1, with D maybe TRBD1 (5 bases). The length of the CDR3 is 14 residues. From germline, CDR1 is SGHRS and CDR2 YFSETQ. The CDR3: CVSSTGPEGNTIYF. CDR3 bases: TGCGTCAGCAGCACGGGACCAGAAGGAAACACCATATATTTT. The full variable domain, in which reference TRBV5-1 and TRBJ1-3 provide the parts outside the CDR3, is KAGVTQTPRYLIKTRGQQVTLSCSPISGHRSVSWYQQTPGQGLQFLFEYFSETQRNKGNFPGRFSGRQFSNSRSEMNVSTLELGDSALYLCVSSTGPEGNTIYFGEGSWLTVV.

The J gene is TRBJ2-1, the V gene TRBV24-1; no definite D call. V dropped 5 bases and J dropped 12 bases, with 16 bases sitting between them. Looked up from germline, CDR1 is KGHDR and CDR2 is SFDVKD. The CDR3 extends over 13 amino acids. CDR3 nucleotides: TGTGCCACCAGTGGCGGCTTCAATTTGGGGCAGTTCTTC. This sequence encodes CATSGGFNLGQFF.

The chain employs TRBV29-1 and TRBJ2-7, with D tentatively TRBD2 (5 bases). The germline V gene has CDR1 SQVTM and CDR2 ANQGSEA. The V end was cut by 4 bases, the J end by 0 bases, with 10 bases between. The CDR3 has 13 amino acids. The CDR3 here is CSVVADYSYEQYV. The CDR3 coding sequence is TGCAGCGTTGTTGCCGACTACTCCTACGAGCAGTACGTC.

This clonotype has more than one count but fewer than ten. V is TRBV29-1 and J is TRBJ2-3, with a weak D call TRBD2 (6 bases). The V gene lost 4 bases and the J gene lost 5 bases, with 7 bases spanning the gap. Germline values: CDR1 SQVTM, CDR2 ANQGSEA. There are 11 residues in the CDR3. The CDR3 coding sequence is TGCAGCGTTGGGAGGGGAGATACGCAGTATTTT. It specifies CSVGRGDTQYF.

This clonotype has only a few counts. This chain links TRBV7-9 with TRBJ1-4, with D unresolved. The ends were cut back, 5 bases at V and 13 bases at J, with 14 bases in the middle. Germline CDR1 is SEHNR and CDR2 is FQNEAQ (reference sequence). CDR3 length: 12 amino acids. The CDR3 sequence: CASSAVPGLLFF. The CDR3 coding sequence is TGTGCCAGCAGCGCAGTCCCGGGGTTACTGTTTTTT. Together with reference TRBV7-9 and TRBJ1-4, the CDR3 gives the full variable domain: DTGVSQNPRHKITKRGQNVTFRCDPISEHNRLYWYRQTLGQGPEFLTYFQNEAQLEKSRLLSDRFSAERPKGSFSTLEIQRTEQGDSAMYLCASSAVPGLLFFGSGTQLSVL.

This clonotype was found a few times. The rearrangement joins TRBV14 to TRBJ1-2; D gene uncertain. The germline V gene has CDR1 SGHDN and CDR2 FVKESK. The CDR3 is 17 amino acids. Trimming cost V 4 bases and J 1 base, with 19 bases left between them. The DNA of the CDR3 is TGTGCCAGCAGCCGGTCCCCCTACGGGTACCTTAACTATGGCTACACCTTC. As protein: CASSRSPYGYLNYGYTF.

This clonotype was counted many times. The rearrangement uses TRBV10-3 and TRBJ2-7, with D possibly called TRBD1 or TRBD2 (5 bases each). The CDR3 runs 15 residues. V lost 2 bases and J lost 2, with 13 bases in between. Germline V gene data show CDR1 as ENHRY and CDR2 as SYGVKD. The CDR3 DNA is TGTGCCATCAGTGAGCGTGTGGGGGACGCCTACGAGCAGTACTTC. Amino acid sequence: CAISERVGDAYEQYF.

The chain joins TRBV6-2 or TRBV6-3 to TRBJ1-4, with 7 bases matching TRBD1. Per the germline V gene, CDR1 is MNHEY and CDR2 is SVGEGT. The V segment lost 7 bases and the J segment 4 bases; nucleotides outside the gene matches: 6. This CDR3 spans 14 amino acids. The CDR3 protein is CASNMGQINEKLFF. CDR3 bases: TGTGCCAGCAATATGGGACAGATTAATGAAAAACTGTTTTTT.

The chain couples TRBV4-3 to TRBJ1-2; TRBD1 is a possible D gene (5 bases). The length of the CDR3 is 15 residues. Germline loops: CDR1 LGHNA, CDR2 YSLEER. Trimming left V 1 base short and J 8 bases short, with 17 bases between. The CDR3: CASSQGSSGGRGYTF. In DNA, the CDR3 is TGCGCCAGCAGCCAAGGGTCGTCGGGGGGACGAGGCTACACCTTC.

The chain has TRBV24-1 and TRBJ1-2, with TRBD1 matching over 7 bases. The CDR3 consists of 14 residues. Germline V lookup: CDR1 KGHDR, CDR2 SFDVKD. After removal of 3 bases from V and 4 bases from J, the junction contained 4 bases not matched to a gene. CDR3: CATSDTGEVYGYTF. The CDR3 bases are TGTGCCACCAGTGATACAGGGGAGGTCTATGGCTACACCTTC.

The V call is TRBV7-2, the J call TRBJ2-1; 10 bases fit TRBD1. This CDR3 has 16 amino acids. V shed 5 bases and J 8 bases; nucleotides not matched to a gene: 12. Germline V gives CDR1 SGHTA, CDR2 FQGNSA. CDR3 in amino acids: CASSPPRDRGRHEQFF. The DNA of the CDR3 is TGTGCCAGCAGCCCGCCCCGGGACAGGGGTCGCCATGAGCAGTTCTTC.

The genes are TRBV3-1 and TRBJ1-5; D is uncertain. The germline V and J ends were trimmed by 1 base and 2 bases, with 6 bases remaining between them. Germline CDR1 LGHDT, CDR2 YNNKEL (reference sequence). The CDR3 length is 14 residues. CDR3: CASSQGLRNQPQHF. The CDR3 region has the DNA TGTGCCAGCAGCCAAGGACTGCGCAATCAGCCCCAGCATTTT.

This clonotype was recorded many times. J is TRBJ1-2 and V is TRBV29-1; 7 bases align to TRBD1. The germline CDR1 and CDR2 sequences are SQVTM and ANQGSEA. V trimming: 7 bases; J trimming: 4 bases; junction bases outside the gene matches: 3. The CDR3 length is 11 residues. The CDR3 sequence: CSAGQIYGYTF. The CDR3 nucleotides read TGCAGCGCGGGACAGATCTATGGCTACACCTTC.